Shown below are 8 T cell receptor beta chains from a single sample sequenced in a study of T cells in Graves' hyperthyroidism and ophthalmopathy. RNA transcripts served as the template for amplifying TCR beta CDR3 regions. HTBI primers drove first-round RT-PCR of the TCR CDR3. TCRdb passed the multiplex PCR reads through MiXCR, listing each CDR3 protein once. Here the sample spans hundreds of thousands of distinct CDR3 sequences, around 39% being singletons. The specimen was blood. Source of these receptors: a man between 18 and 29 years old with Graves' hyperthyroidism.

As for this clonotype: A much more abundant neighbour one base away suggests this may be a read error. The chain is built from TRBV12-3 or TRBV12-4 and TRBJ1-1; no reliable D call. The CDR3 loop spans 12 amino acids. The CDR3 bases are TGTGCCAGCAGTTTTGAGAGGACTGAAGCTCTCTTT. Protein sequence: CASSFERTEALF.

V is TRBV12-3 or TRBV12-4 and J is TRBJ1-5; 7 bases are a match to TRBD1. The J segment lost 7 bases and the V segment lost 11 bases, leaving 11 bases of the junction unmatched. The CDR3 sequence is 13 residues long. The CDR3 protein is CAFQKGAGQPQHF. Written as DNA, the CDR3 is TGTGCCTTCCAAAAGGGGGCGGGACAGCCCCAGCATTTT.

This clonotype was counted between two and nine times. The chain carries TRBV9 and TRBJ1-2, with a weak D call TRBD1 (6 bases). Trimming stripped 0 bases from V and 5 bases from J, with 23 bases between. The CDR3 runs 18 residues. Germline lookup yields CDR1 SGDLS and CDR2 YYNGEE. The CDR3 DNA reads as TGTGCCAGCAGCGTAGGCACAGGGTATACCTATCGGTCTTATGGCTACACCTTC. Protein sequence: CASSVGTGYTYRSYGYTF.

The chain is built from TRBV9 and TRBJ1-1, with TRBD1 identical over 7 bases. The trim removed 4 bases at V and 7 bases at J, leaving 13 bases unmatched. Germline V gene lookup returns CDR1 SGDLS and CDR2 YYNGEE. The CDR3 runs to 15 residues. The chain's CDR3 is CASSLGRQGTNEAFF. CDR3 sequence (DNA): TGTGCCAGCAGCTTGGGCCGACAGGGCACCAATGAAGCTTTCTTT.

Many counts were recorded for this clonotype. The gene calls are TRBV20-1 and TRBJ2-7, with D unclear. In germline, CDR1 is DFQATT, CDR2 SNEGSKA (reference sequence). Between the trimmed V and J ends, which lost 3 bases and 2 bases, there was a span of 11 bases. CDR3 length: 13 amino acids. The CDR3 loop reads CSARAQSTYEQYF. CDR3 DNA: TGCAGTGCTAGGGCCCAGTCTACCTACGAGCAGTACTTC.

The count of this clonotype is one. The rearrangement joins TRBV7-9 to TRBJ2-7, with D perhaps assigned TRBD1 or TRBD2 (6 bases each). Germline CDR1 is SEHNR and CDR2 is FQNEAQ (reference sequence). The CDR3 length is 14 residues. Trimming cost V 0 bases and J 7 bases, with 13 bases left between them. CDR3: CASSLAGGLNEQYF. The CDR3 DNA is TGTGCCAGCAGCTTAGCGGGGGGCCTCAATGAGCAGTACTTC.

The rearrangement links TRBV7-2 to TRBJ2-2; possible D gene TRBD1, 6 bases. Trimming shortened V by 6 bases and J by 0 bases, and 11 bases separated the two germline ends. The CDR3 totals 15 residues. CDR1 is SGHTA, CDR2 FQGNSA, per germline. CDR3 sequence: CASSEDSSNTGELFF. CDR3 DNA: TGTGCCAGCAGTGAGGACAGCTCGAACACCGGGGAGCTGTTTTTT.

Concerning this clonotype: With a much larger clone just one base away, this may be a read error. The chain combines TRBV7-2 with TRBJ2-5, with 10 nucleotides matching TRBD1. CDR3 size: 15 residues. The germline gives CDR1 SGHTA, CDR2 FQGNSA. CDR3 sequence (DNA): TGTGCCAGCAGCTTAGAGGGACAGGGGACAGAGGCCCAGTACTTC. This gives the protein CASSLEGQGTEAQYF.